These 8 T cell receptor beta chains share one sample of origin, sequenced in a study of T cell repertoires in ileal Crohn's disease. The repertoire was sequenced with immunoSEQ multiplex PCR; TCRdb's copy has only in-frame clones and lacks some. The table shows 8,000 to 9,500 clones, with 75% to 85% occurring only once. Time point specified: inflamed ileum from the surgical specimen. The sequencing input was ileal tissue. The receptors derive from an adult with Crohn's disease.

This clone was observed once. The chain combines TRBV30 with TRBJ1-5, with 7 bases lining up with TRBD1. Germline V gene data show CDR1 as GTSNPN and CDR2 as SVGIG (reference sequence). This CDR3 comprises 14 residues. Germline trimming cut 5 bases from V and 6 bases from J; bases unmatched to any gene: 10. The CDR3 spells CAWDRQGKGQPQHF. DNA for the CDR3: TGTGCCTGGGACCGACAGGGAAAAGGTCAGCCCCAGCATTTT. Looking up the rest from reference TRBV30 and TRBJ1-5 gives the full variable domain: SQTIHQWPATLVQPVGSPLSLECTVEGTSNPNLYWYRQAAGRGLQLLFYSVGIGQISSEVPQNLSASRPQDRQFILSSKKLLLSDSGFYLCAWDRQGKGQPQHFGDGTRLSIL.

The chain recombines TRBV6-6 with TRBJ1-3, with D possibly being TRBD1 (5 bases). Germline CDR1 and CDR2: MNHNY and SVGAGI (reference sequence). V lost 2 bases and J 1 base, leaving 12 bases between the germline ends. The CDR3 consists of 16 residues. DNA for the CDR3: TGTGCCAGCAGTTACGGTTCGGGGCCGTCTGGAAACACCATATATTTT. It codes for CASSYGSGPSGNTIYF.

The chain employs TRBV27 and TRBJ2-5; D gene ambiguous. From germline, CDR1 is MNHEY and CDR2 SMNVEV (reference sequence). V lost 5 bases, J lost 1 base, and 5 bases lay in between. CDR3 length equals 12 residues. CDR3 nucleotides: TGTGCCAGCAGTCCGGGCCAAGAGACCCAGTACTTC. It is translated as CASSPGQETQYF.

This clone was found once. The V and J genes are TRBV5-1 and TRBJ2-7; 8 nucleotides align to TRBD1. CDR3 size: 15 residues. After removal of 0 bases from V and 2 bases from J, the junction contained 4 bases not matched to a gene. Germline values: CDR1 SGHRS, CDR2 YFSETQ. CDR3 in amino acids: CASSLGGTGPYEQYF. CDR3 sequence (DNA): TGCGCCAGCAGCTTGGGGGGGACAGGACCCTACGAGCAGTACTTC.

The V call is TRBV7-3, the J call TRBJ2-3, with 8 bases matching TRBD2. Germline lookup yields CDR1 SGHTA and CDR2 FQGTGA. J was trimmed by 1 base and V by 3 bases; bases with no gene match: 6. This CDR3 region has 16 residues. Written as DNA, the CDR3 is TGTGCCAGCAGCTTGTCGGGACTAGGCCGCACAGATACGCAGTATTTT. Encoded protein: CASSLSGLGRTDTQYF.

This rearrangement joins TRBV21-1 to TRBJ1-5. TRBV21-1 is a listed pseudogene. The CDR3 has 16 residues. Here the CDR3 DNA reads TGTGCCAGCAGCAAAGGAGCAGGTAAGCGAAGTCAGCCCCAGCATTTT. It translates to CASSKGAGKRSQPQHF.

V and J are TRBV5-8 and TRBJ1-2; D gene unclear. V lost 5 bases and J lost 8, with 7 bases in between. Germline V gene lookup returns CDR1 SGHTS and CDR2 YDEGEE. There are 10 residues in the CDR3. The CDR3 sequence: CASRMRGYTF. CDR3 DNA sequence: TGTGCCAGCAGGATGCGGGGCTACACCTTC.

V and J are TRBV30 and TRBJ1-4; the D is unclear. Between the trimmed V and J ends, which lost 3 bases and 3 bases, there was a span of 11 bases. The CDR3 extends over 14 amino acids. Per germline, CDR1 GTSNPN and CDR2 SVGIG (reference sequence). The CDR3 coding sequence is TGTGCCTGGAGCGATTTTGTAGCTAATGAAAAACTGTTTTTT. Translating gives CAWSDFVANEKLFF. Using reference TRBV30 and TRBJ1-4 for the parts outside the CDR3, the full variable domain is SQTIHQWPATLVQPVGSPLSLECTVEGTSNPNLYWYRQAAGRGLQLLFYSVGIGQISSEVPQNLSASRPQDRQFILSSKKLLLSDSGFYLCAWSDFVANEKLFFGSGTQLSVL.